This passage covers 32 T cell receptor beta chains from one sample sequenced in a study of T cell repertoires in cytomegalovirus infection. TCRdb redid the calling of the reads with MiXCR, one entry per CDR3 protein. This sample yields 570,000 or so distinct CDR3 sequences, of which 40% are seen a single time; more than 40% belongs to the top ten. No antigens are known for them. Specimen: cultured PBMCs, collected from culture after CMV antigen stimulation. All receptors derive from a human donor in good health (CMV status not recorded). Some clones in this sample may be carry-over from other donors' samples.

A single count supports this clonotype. CDR3 coding DNA: TGTGCCAGCACCACCATACAGGGTCTCAATCAGCCCCAGCATTTT. This gives the protein CASTTIQGLNQPQHF. This chain connects TRBV28 to TRBJ1-5; tentatively, D is TRBD1 (6 bases). V was trimmed by 7 bases and J by 3 bases, leaving 16 bases between them. The CDR3 sequence is 15 residues long. Germline-derived CDR1 and CDR2 are MDHEN and SYDVKM.

The CDR3 protein is CASSFFRNTEAFF. The CDR3 nucleotides are TGTGCCAGCAGTTTCTTCCGGAACACTGAAGCTTTCTTT. J is TRBJ1-1 and V is TRBV28, with no clear D. V was shortened by 3 bases and J by 1 base, with 6 bases between the two germline ends. Germline V gene data show CDR1 as MDHEN and CDR2 as SYDVKM. CDR3 size: 13 residues.

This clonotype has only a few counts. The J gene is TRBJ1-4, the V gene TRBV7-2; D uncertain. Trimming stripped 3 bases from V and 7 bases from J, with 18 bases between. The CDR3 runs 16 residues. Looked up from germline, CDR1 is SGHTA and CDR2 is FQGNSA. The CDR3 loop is CASSLMEREMTEKLFF. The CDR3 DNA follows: TGTGCCAGCAGCTTGATGGAGAGGGAAATGACTGAAAAACTGTTTTTT.

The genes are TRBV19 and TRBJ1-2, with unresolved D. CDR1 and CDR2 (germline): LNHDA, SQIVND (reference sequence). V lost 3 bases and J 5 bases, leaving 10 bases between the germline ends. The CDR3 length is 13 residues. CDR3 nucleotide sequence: TGTGCCAGTAGTATGTCGGGCTATTATGGCTACACCTTC. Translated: CASSMSGYYGYTF.

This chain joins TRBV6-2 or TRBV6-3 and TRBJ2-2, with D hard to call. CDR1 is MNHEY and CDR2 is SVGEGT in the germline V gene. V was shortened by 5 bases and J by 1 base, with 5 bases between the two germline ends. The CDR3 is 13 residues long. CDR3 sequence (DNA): TGTGCCAGCAGTCACGAGAACACCGGGGAGCTGTTTTTT. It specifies CASSHENTGELFF.

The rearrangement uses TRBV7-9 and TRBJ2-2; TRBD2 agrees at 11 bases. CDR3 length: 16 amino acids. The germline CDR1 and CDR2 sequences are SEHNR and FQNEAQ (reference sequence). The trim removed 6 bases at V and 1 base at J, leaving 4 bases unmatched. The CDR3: CASRPGLAGNTGELFF. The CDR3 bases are TGTGCCAGCAGACCTGGACTAGCGGGGAACACCGGGGAGCTGTTTTTT.

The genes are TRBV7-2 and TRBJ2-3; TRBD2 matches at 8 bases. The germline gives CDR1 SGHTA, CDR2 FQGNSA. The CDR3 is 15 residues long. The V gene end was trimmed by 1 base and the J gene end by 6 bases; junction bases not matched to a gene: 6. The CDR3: CASSLEGLVSDTQYF. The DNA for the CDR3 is TGTGCCAGCAGCTTAGAGGGACTAGTTTCTGATACGCAGTATTTT.

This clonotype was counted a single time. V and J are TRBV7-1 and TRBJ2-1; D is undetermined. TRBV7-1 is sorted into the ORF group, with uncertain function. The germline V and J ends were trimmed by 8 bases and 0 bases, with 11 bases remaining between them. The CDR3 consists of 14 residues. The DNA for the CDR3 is TGTGCCAGCCAAAGGCAGACCTCCTACAATGAGCAGTTCTTC. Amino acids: CASQRQTSYNEQFF.

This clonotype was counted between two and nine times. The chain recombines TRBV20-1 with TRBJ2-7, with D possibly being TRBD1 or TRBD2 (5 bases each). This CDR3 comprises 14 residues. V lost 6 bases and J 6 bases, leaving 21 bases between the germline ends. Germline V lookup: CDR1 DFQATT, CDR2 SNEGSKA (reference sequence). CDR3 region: CSARRGTWLAEQYF. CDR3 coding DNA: TGCAGTGCGCGGAGAGGGACCTGGCTCGCCGAGCAGTACTTC.

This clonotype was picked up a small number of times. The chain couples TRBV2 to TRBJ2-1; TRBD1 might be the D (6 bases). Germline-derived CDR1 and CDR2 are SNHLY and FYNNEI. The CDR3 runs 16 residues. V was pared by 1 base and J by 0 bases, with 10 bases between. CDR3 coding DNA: TGTGCCAGCAGTGAAGAGGGGGAGAGCTCCTACAATGAGCAGTTCTTC. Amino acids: CASSEEGESSYNEQFF. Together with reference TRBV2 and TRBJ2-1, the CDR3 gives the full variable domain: EPEVTQTPSHQVTQMGQEVILRCVPISNHLYFYWYRQILGQKVEFLVSFYNNEISEKSEIFDDQFSVERPDGSNFTLKIRSTKLEDSAMYFCASSEEGESSYNEQFFGPGTRLTVL.

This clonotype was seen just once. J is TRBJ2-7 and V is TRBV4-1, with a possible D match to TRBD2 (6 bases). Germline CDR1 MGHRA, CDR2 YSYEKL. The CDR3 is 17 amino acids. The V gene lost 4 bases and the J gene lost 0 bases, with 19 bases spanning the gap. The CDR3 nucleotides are TGCGCCAGCAGCCCTCGGAGGGTGGGGGTGGTCTCCTACGAGCAGTACTTC. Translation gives CASSPRRVGVVSYEQYF.

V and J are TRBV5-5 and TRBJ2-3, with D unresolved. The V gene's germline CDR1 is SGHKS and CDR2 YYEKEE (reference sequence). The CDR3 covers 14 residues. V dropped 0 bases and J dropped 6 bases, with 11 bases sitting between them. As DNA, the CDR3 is TGTGCCAGCAGCTTGGGGGCCGCACAGGATACGCAGTATTTT. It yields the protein CASSLGAAQDTQYF.

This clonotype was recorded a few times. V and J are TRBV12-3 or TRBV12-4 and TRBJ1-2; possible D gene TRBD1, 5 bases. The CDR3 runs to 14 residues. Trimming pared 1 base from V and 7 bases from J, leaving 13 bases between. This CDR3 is CASSLGQGGSGYTF. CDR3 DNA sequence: TGTGCCAGCAGTTTAGGGCAGGGCGGTAGTGGCTACACCTTC.

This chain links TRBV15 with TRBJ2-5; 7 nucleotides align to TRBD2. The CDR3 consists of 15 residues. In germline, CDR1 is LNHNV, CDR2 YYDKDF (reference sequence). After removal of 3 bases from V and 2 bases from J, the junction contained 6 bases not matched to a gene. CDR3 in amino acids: CATSRGSSGQETQYF. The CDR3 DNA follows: TGTGCCACCAGCAGGGGGTCTAGCGGACAAGAGACCCAGTACTTC.

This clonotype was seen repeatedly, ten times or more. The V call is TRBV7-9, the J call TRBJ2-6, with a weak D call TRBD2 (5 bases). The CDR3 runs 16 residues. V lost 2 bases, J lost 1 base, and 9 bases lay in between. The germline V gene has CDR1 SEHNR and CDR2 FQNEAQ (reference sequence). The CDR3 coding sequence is TGTGCCAGCAGCTTATTGGGAGCTTCTGGGGCCAACGTCCTGACTTTC. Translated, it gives CASSLLGASGANVLTF.

CDR3 amino acids: CASSSFPENYGYTF. CDR3 sequence (DNA): TGTGCCAGCAGTTCATTCCCGGAGAACTATGGCTACACCTTC. This sequence joins TRBV27 and TRBJ1-2, with D unclear. This CDR3 is built from 14 residues. The germline gives CDR1 MNHEY, CDR2 SMNVEV (reference sequence). V shed 4 bases and J shed 2 bases, with 11 bases lying between them.

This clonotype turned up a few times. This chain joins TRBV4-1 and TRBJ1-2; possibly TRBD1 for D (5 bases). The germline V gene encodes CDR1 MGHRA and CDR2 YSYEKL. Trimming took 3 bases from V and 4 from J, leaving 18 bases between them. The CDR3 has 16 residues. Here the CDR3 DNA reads TGCGCCAGCAGCCAGGAATTGACAGTGCAGTCCTATGGCTACACCTTC. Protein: CASSQELTVQSYGYTF.

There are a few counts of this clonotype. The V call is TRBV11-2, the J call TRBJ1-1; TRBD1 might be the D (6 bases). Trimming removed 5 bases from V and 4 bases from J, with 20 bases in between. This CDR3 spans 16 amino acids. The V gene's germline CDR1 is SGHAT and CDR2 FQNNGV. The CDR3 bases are TGTGCCAGCAGCCCTAGGGGAAGGGGGTGGGGCACTGAAGCTTTCTTT. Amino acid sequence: CASSPRGRGWGTEAFF.

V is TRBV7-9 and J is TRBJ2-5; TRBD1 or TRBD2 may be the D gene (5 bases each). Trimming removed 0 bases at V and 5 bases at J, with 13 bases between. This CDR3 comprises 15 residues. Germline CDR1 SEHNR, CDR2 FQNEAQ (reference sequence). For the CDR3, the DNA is TGTGCCAGCAGCTTAGCACGAGGGGTCCGGGAGACCCAGTACTTC. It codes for CASSLARGVRETQYF.

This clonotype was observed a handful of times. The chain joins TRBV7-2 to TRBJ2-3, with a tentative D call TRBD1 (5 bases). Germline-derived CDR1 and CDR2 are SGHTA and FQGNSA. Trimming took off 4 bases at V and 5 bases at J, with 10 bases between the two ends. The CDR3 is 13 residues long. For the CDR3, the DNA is TGTGCCAGCAGCTCAGGGCCAGGAGATACGCAGTATTTT. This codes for CASSSGPGDTQYF.

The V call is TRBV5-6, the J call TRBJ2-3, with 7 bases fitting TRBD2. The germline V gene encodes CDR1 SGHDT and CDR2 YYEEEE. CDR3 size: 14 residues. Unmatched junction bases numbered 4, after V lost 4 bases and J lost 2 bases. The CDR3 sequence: CASSPTSNTDTQYF. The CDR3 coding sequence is TGTGCCAGCAGCCCGACTAGCAACACAGATACGCAGTATTTT.

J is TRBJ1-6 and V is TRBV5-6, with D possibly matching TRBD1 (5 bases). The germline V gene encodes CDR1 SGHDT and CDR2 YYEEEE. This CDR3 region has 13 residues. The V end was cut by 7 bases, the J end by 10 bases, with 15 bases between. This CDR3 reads CASASGRLSPLHF. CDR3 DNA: TGTGCCAGCGCCTCGGGACGTCTCTCACCCCTCCACTTT.

The CDR3 loop is CATIQGADQPQHF. CDR3 DNA sequence: TGTGCCACCATACAGGGGGCAGATCAGCCCCAGCATTTT. J is TRBJ1-5 and V is TRBV28; TRBD1 matches at 9 bases. Trimming cost V 10 bases and J 5 bases; bases outside gene matches: 6. The CDR3 consists of 13 residues. Germline CDR1 and CDR2: MDHEN and SYDVKM.

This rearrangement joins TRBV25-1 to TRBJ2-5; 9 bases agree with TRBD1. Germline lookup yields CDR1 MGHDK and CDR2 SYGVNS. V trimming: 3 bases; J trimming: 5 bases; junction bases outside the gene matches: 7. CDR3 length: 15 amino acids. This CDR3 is CASSDNRGHGETQYF. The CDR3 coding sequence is TGTGCCAGCAGTGATAACAGGGGGCATGGGGAGACCCAGTACTTC.

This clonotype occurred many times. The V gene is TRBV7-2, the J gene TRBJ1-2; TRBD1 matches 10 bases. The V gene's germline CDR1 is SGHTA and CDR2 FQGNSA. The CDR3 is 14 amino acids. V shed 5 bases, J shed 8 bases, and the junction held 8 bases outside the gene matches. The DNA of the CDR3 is TGTGCCAGCAGCGGCGGGACAGGGGCTGGCGGCTACACCTTC. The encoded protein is CASSGGTGAGGYTF.

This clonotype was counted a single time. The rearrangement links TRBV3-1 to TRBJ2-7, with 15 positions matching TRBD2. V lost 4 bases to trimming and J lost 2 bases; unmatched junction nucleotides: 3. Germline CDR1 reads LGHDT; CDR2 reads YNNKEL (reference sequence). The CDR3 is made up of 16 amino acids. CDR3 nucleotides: TGTGCCAGCAGCCTCTGGACTAGCGGGGGGGCCTACGAGCAGTACTTC. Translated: CASSLWTSGGAYEQYF.

The CDR3 region is CASSSGDRRSYNEQFF. For the CDR3, the DNA is TGTGCCAGCAGTAGCGGGGACAGAAGATCCTACAATGAGCAGTTCTTC. The chain carries TRBV5-4 and TRBJ2-1; D perhaps matches TRBD2 (8 bases). V was shortened by 5 bases and J by 1 base, with 16 bases between the two germline ends. Germline loops: CDR1 SGHNT, CDR2 YYREEE (reference sequence). The CDR3 length is 16 residues.

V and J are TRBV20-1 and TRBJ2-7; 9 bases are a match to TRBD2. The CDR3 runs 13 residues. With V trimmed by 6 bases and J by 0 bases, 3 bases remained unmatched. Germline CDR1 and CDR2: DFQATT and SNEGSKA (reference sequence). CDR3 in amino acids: CSARTSDSYEQYF. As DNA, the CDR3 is TGCAGTGCAAGGACTAGCGACTCCTACGAGCAGTACTTC.

The CDR3 region is CASSAGEDADTQYF. In DNA, the CDR3 is TGTGCCAGCAGCGCCGGGGAAGATGCAGATACGCAGTATTTT. The chain couples TRBV7-6 to TRBJ2-3, with D perhaps TRBD2 (5 bases). In germline, CDR1 is SGHVS, CDR2 FNYEAQ. This CDR3 comprises 14 residues. Trimming pared 5 bases from V and 4 bases from J, leaving 13 bases between.

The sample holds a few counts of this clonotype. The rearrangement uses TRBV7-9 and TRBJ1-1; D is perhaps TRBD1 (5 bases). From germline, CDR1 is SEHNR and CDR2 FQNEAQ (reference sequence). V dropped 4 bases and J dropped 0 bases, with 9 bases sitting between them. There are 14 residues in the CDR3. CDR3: CASSSGTVNTEAFF. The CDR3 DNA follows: TGTGCCAGCAGCTCCGGGACGGTGAACACTGAAGCTTTCTTT.

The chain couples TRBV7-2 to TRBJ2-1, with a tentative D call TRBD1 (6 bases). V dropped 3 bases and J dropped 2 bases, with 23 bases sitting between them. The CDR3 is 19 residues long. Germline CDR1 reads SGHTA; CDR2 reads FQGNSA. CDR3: CASSFILGPGAGAYNEQFF. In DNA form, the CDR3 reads TGTGCCAGCAGCTTCATTTTAGGTCCCGGGGCAGGGGCCTACAATGAGCAGTTCTTC.

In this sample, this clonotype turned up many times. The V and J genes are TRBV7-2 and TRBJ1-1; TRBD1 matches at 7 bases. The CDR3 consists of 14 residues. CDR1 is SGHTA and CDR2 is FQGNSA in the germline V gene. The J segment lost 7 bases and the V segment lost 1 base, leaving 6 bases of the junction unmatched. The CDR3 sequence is CASSLGPGQYEAFF. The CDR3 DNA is TGTGCCAGCAGCTTAGGACCGGGACAGTATGAAGCTTTCTTT.